This TCR beta chain derives from a study of human T cells and chemical hapten exposure (dated by TCRdb to the early 2020s). A note on the overall study: Libraries were combined into a pool for sequencing, and differences in TCR yield between samples came mainly from small differences in library volumes within the pool. In alopecia patients, the study followed how the peripheral blood TCR repertoire changed in vivo over primary and secondary sensitization to diphenylcyclopropenone (DPC), a hapten. What the work shows at the level of the full study, not this receptor alone: DPC sensitization did not change the number of TCRs with a frequency above 1 in 1000, and there was no evidence of changes in global repertoire structure. After repeated subsampling, the strength of the expansion versus patch-test correlation and the threshold at which it became significant changed.

As to this clonotype: Which antigen it targets is not known. No much larger clonotype is one base removed from it; base qualities were not supplied.

CDR3 length: 17 amino acids, cysteine to phenylalanine. Of all the DNA, just the CDR3 is kept, 51 bases in frame from base 1. The germline V gene specifies SGHRS as CDR1 and YFSETQ as CDR2. V lost 0 bases and J lost 4 bases; the stretch between them is 19 bases long. During library preparation, unique molecular identifiers were attached to individual cDNA molecules so that TCRs could be counted in a quantitative, reproducible way. Both TCR alpha and TCR beta chains were sequenced from each blood RNA sample. As for how the authors treated the data: A median of around 96,000 TCRs per sample was observed, with a range of roughly 20,000 to 750,000. The Decombinator software suite was used to annotate V, J and CDR3 in the TCR reads. To make PS versus PT1 abundance plots, every sample was subsampled to the same number of TCRs (28,000). Expanded TCRs were defined as absent before sensitization and observed at least eight times at the 2-week time point. TCRdb passed the public sequencing reads through fastp at Q25 and MiXCR, retaining productive beta sequences. CDR3 protein duplicates are merged, each entry listing the most common genes and DNA. These V and J calls derive from TCRdb rather than the authors' analysis. Recorded for this sample are fewer than 150,000 distinct CDR3 sequences; approximately 9% of them occurred a single time. The ten most abundant clones make up 1.4% of the sample.

Unfractionated whole blood was collected in Tempus Blood RNA tubes, and total RNA was extracted from that blood. Roughly 5 healthy volunteers were used as TCR sequencing controls and were bled at day 0, 2 weeks and 6 weeks. This TCR came from a human donor in good health. Some clones in this sample may be carry-over from other donors' samples. Donor details come from another sample of the same person, matched by shared clones. Sequencing was performed on whole blood. The V and J segments used are TRBV5-1 and TRBJ1-2; TRBD1 is a weak D gene call, 6 bases matching. This receptor has the CDR3 CASSLGPSGTSGYGYTF. The bases read TGCGCCAGCAGCTTGGGCCCGTCGGGGACATCGGGCTATGGCTACACCTTC.